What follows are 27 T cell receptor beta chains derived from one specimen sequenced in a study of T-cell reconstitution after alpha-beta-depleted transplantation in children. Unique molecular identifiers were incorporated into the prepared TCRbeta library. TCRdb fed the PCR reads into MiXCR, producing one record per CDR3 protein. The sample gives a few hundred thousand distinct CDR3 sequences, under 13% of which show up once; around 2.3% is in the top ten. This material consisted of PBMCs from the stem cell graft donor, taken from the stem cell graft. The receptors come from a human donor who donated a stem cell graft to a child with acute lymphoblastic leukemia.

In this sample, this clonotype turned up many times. CDR3 residues: CASAKLTSGTDTQYF. The CDR3 coding sequence is TGTGCCAGCGCGAAACTCACTAGCGGCACAGATACGCAGTATTTT. The chain couples TRBV7-2 to TRBJ2-3, with 7 positions matching TRBD2. Trimming at V came to 8 bases and at J to 1 base, leaving 9 bases not matched to a gene. The germline CDR1 and CDR2 sequences are SGHTA and FQGNSA. CDR3 length: 15 amino acids.

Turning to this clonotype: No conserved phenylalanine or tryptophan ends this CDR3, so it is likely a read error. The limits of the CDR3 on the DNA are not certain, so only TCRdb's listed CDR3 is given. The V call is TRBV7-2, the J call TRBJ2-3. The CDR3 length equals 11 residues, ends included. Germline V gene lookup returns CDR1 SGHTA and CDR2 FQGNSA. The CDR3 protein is CASSLARRRYL.

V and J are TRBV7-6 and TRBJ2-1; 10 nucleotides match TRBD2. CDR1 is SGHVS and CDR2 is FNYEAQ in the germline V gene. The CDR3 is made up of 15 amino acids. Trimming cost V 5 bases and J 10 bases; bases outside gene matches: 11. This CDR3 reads CASSATSSGRDEQFF. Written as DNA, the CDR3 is TGTGCCAGCAGCGCAACATCTAGCGGGAGAGACGAGCAGTTCTTC.

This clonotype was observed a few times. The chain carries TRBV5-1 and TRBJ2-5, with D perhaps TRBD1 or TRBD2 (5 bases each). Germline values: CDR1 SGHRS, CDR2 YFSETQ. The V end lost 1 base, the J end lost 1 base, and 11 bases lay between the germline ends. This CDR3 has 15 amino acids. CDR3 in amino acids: CASSLTGRVQETQYF. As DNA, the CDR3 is TGCGCCAGCAGCTTGACGGGACGAGTCCAAGAGACCCAGTACTTC.

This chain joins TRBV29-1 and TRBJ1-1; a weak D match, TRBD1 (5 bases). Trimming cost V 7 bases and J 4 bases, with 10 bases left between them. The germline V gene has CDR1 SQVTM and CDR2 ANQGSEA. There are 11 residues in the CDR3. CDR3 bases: TGCAGCGGTAGGGGAGCCACTGAAGCTTTCTTT. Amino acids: CSGRGATEAFF.

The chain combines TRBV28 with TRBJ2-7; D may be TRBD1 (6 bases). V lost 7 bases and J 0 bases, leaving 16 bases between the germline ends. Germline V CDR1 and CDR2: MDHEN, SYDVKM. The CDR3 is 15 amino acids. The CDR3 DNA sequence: TGTGCCAGCAATTCCAGGGGCTCTAGCTCCTACGAGCAGTACTTC. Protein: CASNSRGSSSYEQYF.

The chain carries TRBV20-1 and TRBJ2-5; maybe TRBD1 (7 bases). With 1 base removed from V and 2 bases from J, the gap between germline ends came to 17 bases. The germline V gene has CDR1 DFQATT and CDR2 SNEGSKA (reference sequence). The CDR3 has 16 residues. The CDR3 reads CSARVLRGAIQETQYF. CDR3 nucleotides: TGCAGTGCTAGAGTCCTCAGGGGGGCGATACAAGAGACCCAGTACTTC.

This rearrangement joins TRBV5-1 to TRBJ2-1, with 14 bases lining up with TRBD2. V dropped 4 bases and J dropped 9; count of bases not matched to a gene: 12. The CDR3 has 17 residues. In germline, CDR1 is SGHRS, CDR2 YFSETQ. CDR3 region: CASSPPRLAGGVSEQFF. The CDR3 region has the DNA TGCGCCAGCAGCCCGCCCCGACTAGCGGGAGGGGTGAGTGAGCAGTTCTTC.

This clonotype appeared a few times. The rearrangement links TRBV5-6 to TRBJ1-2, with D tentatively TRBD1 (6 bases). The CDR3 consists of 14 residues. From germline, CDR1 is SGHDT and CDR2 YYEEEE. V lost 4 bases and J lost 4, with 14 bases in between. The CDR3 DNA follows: TGTGCCAGCAGCCCCGAGCGGGGGGCCTATGGCTACACCTTC. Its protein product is CASSPERGAYGYTF.

CDR3 protein: CASSLGPRGGYTF. The CDR3 DNA sequence: TGTGCCAGCAGTTTAGGTCCAAGGGGTGGCTACACCTTC. The chain employs TRBV12-3 or TRBV12-4 and TRBJ1-2; D is perhaps TRBD1 (5 bases). This CDR3 is 13 amino acids long. Trimming took off 1 base at V and 7 bases at J, with 10 bases between the two ends.

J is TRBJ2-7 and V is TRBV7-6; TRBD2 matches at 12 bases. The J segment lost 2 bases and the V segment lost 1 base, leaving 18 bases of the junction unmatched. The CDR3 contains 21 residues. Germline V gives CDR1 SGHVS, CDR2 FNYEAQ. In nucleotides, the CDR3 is TGTGCCAGCAGCTTAGAAGCTCCTAGACTAGCGGGAGAGTTTCTAGCCTACGAGCAGTACTTC. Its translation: CASSLEAPRLAGEFLAYEQYF.

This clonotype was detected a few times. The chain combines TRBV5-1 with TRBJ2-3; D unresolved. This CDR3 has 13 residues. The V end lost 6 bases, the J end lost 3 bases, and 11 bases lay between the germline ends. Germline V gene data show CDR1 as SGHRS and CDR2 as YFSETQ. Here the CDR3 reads CASISPATDTQYF. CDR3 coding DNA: TGCGCCAGCATCTCACCGGCGACAGATACGCAGTATTTT.

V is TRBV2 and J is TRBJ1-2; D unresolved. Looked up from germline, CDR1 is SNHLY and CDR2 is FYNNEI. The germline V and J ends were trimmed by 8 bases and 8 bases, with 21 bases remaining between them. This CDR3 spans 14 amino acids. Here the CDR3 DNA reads TGTGCCAGCGCCCGGACGACGGCACTCTTGGGCTACACCTTC. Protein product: CASARTTALLGYTF.

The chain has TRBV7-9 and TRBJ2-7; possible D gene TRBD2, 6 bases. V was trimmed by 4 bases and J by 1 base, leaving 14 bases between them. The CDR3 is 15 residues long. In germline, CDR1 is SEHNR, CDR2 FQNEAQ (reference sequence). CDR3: CASSSGGTLSYEQYF. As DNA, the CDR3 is TGTGCCAGCAGCTCCGGCGGGACGCTTTCCTACGAGCAGTACTTC.

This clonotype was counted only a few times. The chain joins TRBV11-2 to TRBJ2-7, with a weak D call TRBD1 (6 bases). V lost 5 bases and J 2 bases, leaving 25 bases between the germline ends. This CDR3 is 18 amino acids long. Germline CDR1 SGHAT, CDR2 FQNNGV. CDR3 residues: CASSTHNPDRFKPYEQYF. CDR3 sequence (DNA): TGTGCCAGCAGCACCCACAACCCCGACAGGTTCAAACCCTACGAGCAGTACTTC.

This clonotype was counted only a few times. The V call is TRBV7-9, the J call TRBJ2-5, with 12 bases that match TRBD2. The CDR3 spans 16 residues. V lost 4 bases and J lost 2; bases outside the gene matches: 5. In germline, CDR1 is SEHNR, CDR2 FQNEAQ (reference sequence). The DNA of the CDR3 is TGTGCCAGCAGCTCCCCTAGCGGGAGGGATCAAGAGACCCAGTACTTC. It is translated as CASSSPSGRDQETQYF.

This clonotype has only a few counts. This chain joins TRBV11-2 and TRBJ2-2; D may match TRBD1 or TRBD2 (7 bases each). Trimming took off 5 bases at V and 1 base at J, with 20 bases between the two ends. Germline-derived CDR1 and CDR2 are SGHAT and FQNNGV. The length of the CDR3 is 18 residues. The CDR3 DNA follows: TGTGCCAGCAGCCCCGGCTGGGGAGGGGGCCAGAACACCGGGGAGCTGTTTTTT. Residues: CASSPGWGGGQNTGELFF.

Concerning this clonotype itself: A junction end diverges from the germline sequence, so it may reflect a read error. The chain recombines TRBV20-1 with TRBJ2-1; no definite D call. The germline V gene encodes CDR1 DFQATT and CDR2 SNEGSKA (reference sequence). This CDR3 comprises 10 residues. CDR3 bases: TGCAGTGCCCACGACAATCAGCAGTTCTTC. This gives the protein CSAHDNQQFF.

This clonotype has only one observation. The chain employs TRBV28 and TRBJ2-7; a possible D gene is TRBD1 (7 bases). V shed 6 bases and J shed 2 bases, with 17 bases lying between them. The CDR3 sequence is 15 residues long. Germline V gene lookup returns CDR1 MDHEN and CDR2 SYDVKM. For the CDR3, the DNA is TGTGCCAGCAGGGAGGGGACAGCGTGGGCCTACGAGCAGTACTTC. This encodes CASREGTAWAYEQYF. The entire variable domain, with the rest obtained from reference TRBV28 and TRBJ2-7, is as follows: DVKVTQSSRYLVKRTGEKVFLECVQDMDHENMFWYRQDPGLGLRLIYFSYDVKMKEKGDIPEGYSVSREKKERFSLILESASTNQTSMYLCASREGTAWAYEQYFGPGTRLTVT.

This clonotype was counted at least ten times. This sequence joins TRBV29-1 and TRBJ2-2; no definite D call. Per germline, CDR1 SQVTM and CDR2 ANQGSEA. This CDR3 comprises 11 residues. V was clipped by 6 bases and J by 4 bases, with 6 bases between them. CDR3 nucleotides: TGCAGCGTGGCAGGCACCGGGGAGCTGTTTTTT. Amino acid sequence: CSVAGTGELFF.

The CDR3 sequence is CASSRDGSGNTIYF. Here the CDR3 DNA reads TGCGCCAGCAGCCGTGATGGATCTGGAAACACCATATATTTT. The V call is TRBV4-1, the J call TRBJ1-3; D is unclear. The V gene lost 4 bases and the J gene lost 1 base, with 8 bases spanning the gap. This CDR3 spans 14 amino acids. The germline V gene has CDR1 MGHRA and CDR2 YSYEKL.

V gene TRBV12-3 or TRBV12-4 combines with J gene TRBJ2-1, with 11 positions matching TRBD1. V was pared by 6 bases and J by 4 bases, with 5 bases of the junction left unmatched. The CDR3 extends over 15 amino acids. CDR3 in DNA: TGTGCCAGCAGGGGGGGGACAGGGGGATACAATGAGCAGTTCTTC. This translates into CASRGGTGGYNEQFF.

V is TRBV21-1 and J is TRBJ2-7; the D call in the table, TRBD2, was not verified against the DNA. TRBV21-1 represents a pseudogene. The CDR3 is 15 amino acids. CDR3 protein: CASSKRKRVTYEQYF. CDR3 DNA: TGTGCCAGCAGCAAAAGGAAGCGGGTGACCTACGAGCAGTACTTC.

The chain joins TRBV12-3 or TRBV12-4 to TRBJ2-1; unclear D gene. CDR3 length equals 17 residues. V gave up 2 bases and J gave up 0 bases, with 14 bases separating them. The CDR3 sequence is CASSLFFSPSSYNEQFF. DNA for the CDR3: TGTGCCAGCAGTTTATTCTTCTCTCCTAGCTCCTACAATGAGCAGTTCTTC.

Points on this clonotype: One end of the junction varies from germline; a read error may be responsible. The CDR3 nucleotides are TGTGCCAGCAGCTCAAGAGCGGGAGCCTCCCACGAGCAGTACTTC. It encodes CASSSRAGASHEQYF. The chain uses TRBV7-9 and TRBJ2-7; 8 bases match TRBD2. The CDR3 contains 15 residues. In germline, CDR1 is SEHNR, CDR2 FQNEAQ (reference sequence).

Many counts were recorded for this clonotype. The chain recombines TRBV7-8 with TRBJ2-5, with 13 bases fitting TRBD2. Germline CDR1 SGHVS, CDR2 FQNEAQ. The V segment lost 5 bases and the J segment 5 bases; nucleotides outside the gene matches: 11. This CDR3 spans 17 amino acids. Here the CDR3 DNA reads TGTGCCAGCAGCCCCCGGACTAGCGGGAGAATCATGGAGACCCAGTACTTC. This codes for CASSPRTSGRIMETQYF.

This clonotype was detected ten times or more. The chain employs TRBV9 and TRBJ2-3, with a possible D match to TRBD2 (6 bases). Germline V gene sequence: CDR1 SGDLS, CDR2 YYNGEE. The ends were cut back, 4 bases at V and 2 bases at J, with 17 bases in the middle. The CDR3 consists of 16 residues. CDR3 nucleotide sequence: TGTGCCAGCAGCCCCCGGGGAGGACAATCCACAGATACGCAGTATTTT. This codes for CASSPRGGQSTDTQYF.